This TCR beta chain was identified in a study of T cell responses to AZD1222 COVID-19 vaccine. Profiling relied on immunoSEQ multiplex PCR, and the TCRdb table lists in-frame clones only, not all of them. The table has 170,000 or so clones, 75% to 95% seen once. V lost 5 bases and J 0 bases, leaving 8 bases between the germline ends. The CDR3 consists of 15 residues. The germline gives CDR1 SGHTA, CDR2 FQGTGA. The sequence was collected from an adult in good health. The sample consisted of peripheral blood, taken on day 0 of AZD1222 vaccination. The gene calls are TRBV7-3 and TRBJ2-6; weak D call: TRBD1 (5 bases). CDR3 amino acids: CASSPDISGANVLTF. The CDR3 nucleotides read TGTGCCAGCAGCCCGGACATCTCTGGGGCCAACGTCCTGACTTTC.